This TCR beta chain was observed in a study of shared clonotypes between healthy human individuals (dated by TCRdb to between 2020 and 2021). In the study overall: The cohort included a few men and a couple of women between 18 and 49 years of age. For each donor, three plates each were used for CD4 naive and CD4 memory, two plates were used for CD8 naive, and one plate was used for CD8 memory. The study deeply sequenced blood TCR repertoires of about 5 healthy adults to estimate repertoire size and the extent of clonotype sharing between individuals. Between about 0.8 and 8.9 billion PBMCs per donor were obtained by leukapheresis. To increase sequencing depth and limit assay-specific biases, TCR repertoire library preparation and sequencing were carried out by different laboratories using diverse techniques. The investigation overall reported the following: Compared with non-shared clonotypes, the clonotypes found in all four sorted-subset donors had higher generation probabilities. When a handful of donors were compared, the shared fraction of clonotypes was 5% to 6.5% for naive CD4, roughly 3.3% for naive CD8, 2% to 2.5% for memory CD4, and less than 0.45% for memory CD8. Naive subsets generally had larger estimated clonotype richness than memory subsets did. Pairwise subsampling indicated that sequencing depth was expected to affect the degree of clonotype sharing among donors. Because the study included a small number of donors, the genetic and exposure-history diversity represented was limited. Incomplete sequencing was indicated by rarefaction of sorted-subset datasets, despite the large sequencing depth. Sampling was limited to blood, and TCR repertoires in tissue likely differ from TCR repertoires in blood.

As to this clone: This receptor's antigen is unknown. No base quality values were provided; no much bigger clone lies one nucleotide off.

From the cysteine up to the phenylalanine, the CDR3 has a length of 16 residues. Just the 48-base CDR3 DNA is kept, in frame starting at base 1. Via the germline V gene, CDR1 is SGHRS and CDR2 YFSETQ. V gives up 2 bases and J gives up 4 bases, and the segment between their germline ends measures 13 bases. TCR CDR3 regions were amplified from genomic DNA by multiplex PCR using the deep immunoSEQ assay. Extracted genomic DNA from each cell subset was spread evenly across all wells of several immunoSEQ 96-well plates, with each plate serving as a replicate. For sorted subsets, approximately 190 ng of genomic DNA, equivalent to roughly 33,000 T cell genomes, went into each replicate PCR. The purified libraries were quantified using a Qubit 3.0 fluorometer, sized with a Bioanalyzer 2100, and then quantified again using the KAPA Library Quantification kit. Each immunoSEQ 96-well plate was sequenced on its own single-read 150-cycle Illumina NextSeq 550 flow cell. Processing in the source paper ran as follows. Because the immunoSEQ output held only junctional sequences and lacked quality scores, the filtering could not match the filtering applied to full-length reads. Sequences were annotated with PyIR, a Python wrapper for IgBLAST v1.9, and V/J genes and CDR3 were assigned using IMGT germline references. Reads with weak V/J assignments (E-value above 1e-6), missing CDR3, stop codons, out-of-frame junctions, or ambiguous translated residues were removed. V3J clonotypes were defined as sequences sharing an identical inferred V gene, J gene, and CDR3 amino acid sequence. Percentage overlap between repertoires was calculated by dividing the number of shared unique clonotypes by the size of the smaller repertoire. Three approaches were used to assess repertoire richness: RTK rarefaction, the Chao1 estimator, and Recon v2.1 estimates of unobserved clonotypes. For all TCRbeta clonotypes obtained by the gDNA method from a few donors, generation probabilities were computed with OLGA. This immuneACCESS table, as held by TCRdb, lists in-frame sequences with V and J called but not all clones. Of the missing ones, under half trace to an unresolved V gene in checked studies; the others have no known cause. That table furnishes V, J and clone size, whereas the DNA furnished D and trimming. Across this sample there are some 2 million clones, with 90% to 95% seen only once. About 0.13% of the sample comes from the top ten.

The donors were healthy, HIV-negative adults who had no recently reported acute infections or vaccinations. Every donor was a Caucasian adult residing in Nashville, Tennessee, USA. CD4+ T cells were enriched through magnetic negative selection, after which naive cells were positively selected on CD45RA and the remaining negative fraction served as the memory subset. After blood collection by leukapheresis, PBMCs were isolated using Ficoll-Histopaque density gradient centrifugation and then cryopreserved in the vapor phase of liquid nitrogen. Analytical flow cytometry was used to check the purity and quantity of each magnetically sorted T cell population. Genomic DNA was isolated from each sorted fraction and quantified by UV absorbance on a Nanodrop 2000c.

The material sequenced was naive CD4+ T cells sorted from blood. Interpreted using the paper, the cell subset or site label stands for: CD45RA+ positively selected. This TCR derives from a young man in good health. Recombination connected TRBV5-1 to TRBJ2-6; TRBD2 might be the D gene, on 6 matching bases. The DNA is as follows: TGCGCCAGCAGCTTTGGAGGGACGGCGGGGGCCAACGTCCTGACTTTC. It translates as CASSFGGTAGANVLTF. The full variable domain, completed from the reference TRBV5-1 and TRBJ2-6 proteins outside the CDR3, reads KAGVTQTPRYLIKTRGQQVTLSCSPISGHRSVSWYQQTPGQGLQFLFEYFSETQRNKGNFPGRFSGRQFSNSRSEMNVSTLELGDSALYLCASSFGGTAGANVLTFGAGSRLTVL.